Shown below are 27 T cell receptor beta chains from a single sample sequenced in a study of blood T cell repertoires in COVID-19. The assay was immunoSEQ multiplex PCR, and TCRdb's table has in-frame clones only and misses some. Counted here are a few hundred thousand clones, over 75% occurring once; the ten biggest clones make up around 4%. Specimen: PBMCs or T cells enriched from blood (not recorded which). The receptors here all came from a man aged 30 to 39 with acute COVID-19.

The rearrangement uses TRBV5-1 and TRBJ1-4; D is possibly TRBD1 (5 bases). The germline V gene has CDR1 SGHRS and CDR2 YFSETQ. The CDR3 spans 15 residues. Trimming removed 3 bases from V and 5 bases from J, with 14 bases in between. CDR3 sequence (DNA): TGCGCCAGCAGCTGGGCGGGACTCCGAAATGAAAAACTGTTTTTT. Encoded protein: CASSWAGLRNEKLFF.

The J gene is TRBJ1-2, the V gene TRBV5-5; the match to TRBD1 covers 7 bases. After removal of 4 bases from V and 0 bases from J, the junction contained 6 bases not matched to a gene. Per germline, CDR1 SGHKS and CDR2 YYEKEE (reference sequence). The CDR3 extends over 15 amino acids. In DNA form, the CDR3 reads TGTGCCAGCAGCGTCGGGACAGAGCCTAACTATGGCTACACCTTC. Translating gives CASSVGTEPNYGYTF. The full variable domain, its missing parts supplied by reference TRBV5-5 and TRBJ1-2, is DAGVTQSPTHLIKTRGQQVTLRCSPISGHKSVSWYQQVLGQGPQFIFQYYEKEERGRGNFPDRFSARQFPNYSSELNVNALLLGDSALYLCASSVGTEPNYGYTFGSGTRLTVV.

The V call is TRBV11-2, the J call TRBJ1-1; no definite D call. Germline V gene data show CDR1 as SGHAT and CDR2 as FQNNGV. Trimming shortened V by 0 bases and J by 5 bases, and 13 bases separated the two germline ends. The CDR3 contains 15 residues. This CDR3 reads CASSLDRGLGTEAFF. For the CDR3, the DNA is TGTGCCAGCAGCTTAGATCGAGGGTTAGGAACTGAAGCTTTCTTT.

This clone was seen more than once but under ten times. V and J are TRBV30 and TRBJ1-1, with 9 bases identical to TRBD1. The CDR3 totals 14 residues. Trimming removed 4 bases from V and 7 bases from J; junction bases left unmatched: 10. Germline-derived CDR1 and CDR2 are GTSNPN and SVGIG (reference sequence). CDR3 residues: CAWNPGTGLGEAFF. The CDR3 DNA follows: TGTGCCTGGAATCCCGGGACAGGGCTAGGTGAAGCTTTCTTT.

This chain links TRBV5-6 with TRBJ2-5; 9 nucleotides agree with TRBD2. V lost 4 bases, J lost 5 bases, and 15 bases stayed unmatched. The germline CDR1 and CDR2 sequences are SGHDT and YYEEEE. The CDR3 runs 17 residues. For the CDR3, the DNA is TGTGCCAGCAGCCGTCTAAAATTTAGCGGGGGCGCTGAGACCCAGTACTTC. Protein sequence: CASSRLKFSGGAETQYF.

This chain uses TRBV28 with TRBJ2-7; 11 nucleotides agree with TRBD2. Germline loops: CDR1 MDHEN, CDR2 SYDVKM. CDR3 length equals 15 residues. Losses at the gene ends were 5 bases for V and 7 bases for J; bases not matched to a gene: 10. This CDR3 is CASSPTSGDLREQYF. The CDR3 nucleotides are TGTGCCAGCAGTCCGACTAGCGGGGACTTACGGGAGCAGTACTTC. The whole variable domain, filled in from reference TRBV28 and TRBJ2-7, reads DVKVTQSSRYLVKRTGEKVFLECVQDMDHENMFWYRQDPGLGLRLIYFSYDVKMKEKGDIPEGYSVSREKKERFSLILESASTNQTSMYLCASSPTSGDLREQYFGPGTRLTVT.

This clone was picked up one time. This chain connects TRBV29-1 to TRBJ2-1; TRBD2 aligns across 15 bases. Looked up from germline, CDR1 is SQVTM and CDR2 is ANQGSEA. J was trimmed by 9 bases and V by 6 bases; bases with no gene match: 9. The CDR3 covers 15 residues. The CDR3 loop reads CSVWTSGGVDAEQFF. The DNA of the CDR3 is TGCAGCGTCTGGACTAGCGGGGGGGTGGACGCTGAGCAGTTCTTC.

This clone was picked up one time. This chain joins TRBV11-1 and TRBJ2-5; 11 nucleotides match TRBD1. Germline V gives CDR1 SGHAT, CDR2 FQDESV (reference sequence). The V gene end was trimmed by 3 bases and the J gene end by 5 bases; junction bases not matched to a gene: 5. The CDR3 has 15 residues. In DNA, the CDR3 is TGTGCCAGCAGCTTTGGACAGGGGGCCGGGGAGACCCAGTACTTC. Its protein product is CASSFGQGAGETQYF. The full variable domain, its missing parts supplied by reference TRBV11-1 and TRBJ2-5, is EAEVAQSPRYKITEKSQAVAFWCDPISGHATLYWYRQILGQGPELLVQFQDESVVDDSQLPKDRFSAERLKGVDSTLKIQPAELGDSAMYLCASSFGQGAGETQYFGPGTRLLVL.

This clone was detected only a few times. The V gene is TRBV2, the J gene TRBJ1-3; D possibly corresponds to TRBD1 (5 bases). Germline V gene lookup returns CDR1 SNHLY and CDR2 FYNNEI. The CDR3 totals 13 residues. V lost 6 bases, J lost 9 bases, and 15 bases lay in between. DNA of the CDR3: TGTGCCAGCAGCGCCCAGGGCGGACCCACCATATATTTT. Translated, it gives CASSAQGGPTIYF.

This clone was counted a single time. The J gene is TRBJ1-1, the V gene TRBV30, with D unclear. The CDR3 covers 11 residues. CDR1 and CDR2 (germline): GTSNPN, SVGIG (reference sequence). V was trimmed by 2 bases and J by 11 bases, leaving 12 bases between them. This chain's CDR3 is CAWSLSLLAFF. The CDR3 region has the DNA TGTGCCTGGAGTCTGAGTCTCCTCGCTTTCTTT.

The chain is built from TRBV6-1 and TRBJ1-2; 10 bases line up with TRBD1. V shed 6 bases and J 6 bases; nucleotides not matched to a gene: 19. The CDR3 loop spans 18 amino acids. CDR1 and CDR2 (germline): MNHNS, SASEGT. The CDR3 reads CASSESIVAGGTGDGYTF. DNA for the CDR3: TGTGCCAGCAGCGAAAGTATTGTGGCCGGCGGGACAGGGGATGGCTACACCTTC.

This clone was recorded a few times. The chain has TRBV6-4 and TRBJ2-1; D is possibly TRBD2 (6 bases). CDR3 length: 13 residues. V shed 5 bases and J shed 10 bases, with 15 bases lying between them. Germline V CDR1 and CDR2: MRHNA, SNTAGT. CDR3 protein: CASSLVEGGEQFF. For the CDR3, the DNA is TGTGCCAGCAGTTTAGTGGAGGGCGGCGAGCAGTTCTTC.

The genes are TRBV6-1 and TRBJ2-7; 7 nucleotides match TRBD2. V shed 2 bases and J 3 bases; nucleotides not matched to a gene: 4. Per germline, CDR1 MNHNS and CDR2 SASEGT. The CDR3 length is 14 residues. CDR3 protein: CASSELGGNYEQYF. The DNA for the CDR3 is TGTGCCAGCAGTGAACTGGGGGGGAACTACGAGCAGTACTTC.

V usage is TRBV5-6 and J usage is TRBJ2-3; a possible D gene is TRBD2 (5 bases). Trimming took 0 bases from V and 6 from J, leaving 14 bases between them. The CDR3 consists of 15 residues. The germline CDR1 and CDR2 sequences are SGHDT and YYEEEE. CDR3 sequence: CASSLVGGPADTQYF. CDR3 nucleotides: TGTGCCAGCAGCTTGGTCGGCGGGCCTGCGGATACGCAGTATTTT.

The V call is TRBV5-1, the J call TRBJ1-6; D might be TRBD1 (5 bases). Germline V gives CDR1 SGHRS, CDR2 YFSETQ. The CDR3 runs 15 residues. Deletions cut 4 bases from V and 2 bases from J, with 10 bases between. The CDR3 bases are TGCGCCAGCAGCCCAGAAGGGGCCTATAATTCACCCCTCCACTTT. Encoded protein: CASSPEGAYNSPLHF.

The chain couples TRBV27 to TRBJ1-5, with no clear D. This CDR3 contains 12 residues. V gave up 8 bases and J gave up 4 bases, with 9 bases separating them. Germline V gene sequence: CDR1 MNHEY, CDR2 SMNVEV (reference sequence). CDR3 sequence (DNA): TGTGCCAGCGGGGAGATGAATCAGCCCCAGCATTTT. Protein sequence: CASGEMNQPQHF.

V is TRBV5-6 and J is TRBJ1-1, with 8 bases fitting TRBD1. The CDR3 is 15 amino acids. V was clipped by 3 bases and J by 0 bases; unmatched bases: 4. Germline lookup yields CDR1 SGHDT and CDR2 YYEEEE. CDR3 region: CASSSRTGLNTEAFF. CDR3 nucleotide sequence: TGTGCCAGCAGCTCGCGGACAGGGCTGAACACTGAAGCTTTCTTT.

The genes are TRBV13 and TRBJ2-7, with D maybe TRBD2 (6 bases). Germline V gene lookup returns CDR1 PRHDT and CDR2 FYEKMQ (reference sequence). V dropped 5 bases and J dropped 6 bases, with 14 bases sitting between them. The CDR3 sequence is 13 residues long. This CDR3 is CASSRGGVIEQYF. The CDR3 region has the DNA TGTGCCAGCAGCCGAGGAGGGGTGATCGAGCAGTACTTC.

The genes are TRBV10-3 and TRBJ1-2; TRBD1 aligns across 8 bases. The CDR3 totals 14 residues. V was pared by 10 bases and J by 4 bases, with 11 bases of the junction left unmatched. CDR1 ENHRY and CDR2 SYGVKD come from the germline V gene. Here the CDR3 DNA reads TGTGCCAGCACTCAGGGGGCCAGCGGCTATGGCTACACCTTC. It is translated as CASTQGASGYGYTF.

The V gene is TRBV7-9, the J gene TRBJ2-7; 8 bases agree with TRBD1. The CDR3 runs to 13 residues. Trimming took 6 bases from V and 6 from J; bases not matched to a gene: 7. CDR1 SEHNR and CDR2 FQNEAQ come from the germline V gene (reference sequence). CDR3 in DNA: TGTGCCAGCAGACCCACGGGACAGGCCGAGCAGTACTTC. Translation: CASRPTGQAEQYF. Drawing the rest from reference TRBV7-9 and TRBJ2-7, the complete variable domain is DTGVSQNPRHKITKRGQNVTFRCDPISEHNRLYWYRQTLGQGPEFLTYFQNEAQLEKSRLLSDRFSAERPKGSFSTLEIQRTEQGDSAMYLCASRPTGQAEQYFGPGTRLTVT.

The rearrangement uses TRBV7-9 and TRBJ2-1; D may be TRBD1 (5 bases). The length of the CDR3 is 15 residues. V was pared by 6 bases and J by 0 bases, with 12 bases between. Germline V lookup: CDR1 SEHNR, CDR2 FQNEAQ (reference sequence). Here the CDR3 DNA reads TGTGCCAGCAGGCCCCAGGGCCTCTCCTACAATGAGCAGTTCTTC. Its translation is CASRPQGLSYNEQFF.

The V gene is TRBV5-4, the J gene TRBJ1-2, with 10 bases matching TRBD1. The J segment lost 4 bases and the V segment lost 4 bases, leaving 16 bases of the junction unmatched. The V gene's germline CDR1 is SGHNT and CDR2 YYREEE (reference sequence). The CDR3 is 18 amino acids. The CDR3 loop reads CASSGGQGVIIGPYGYTF. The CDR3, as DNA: TGTGCCAGCAGCGGCGGACAGGGGGTTATTATCGGTCCCTATGGCTACACCTTC.

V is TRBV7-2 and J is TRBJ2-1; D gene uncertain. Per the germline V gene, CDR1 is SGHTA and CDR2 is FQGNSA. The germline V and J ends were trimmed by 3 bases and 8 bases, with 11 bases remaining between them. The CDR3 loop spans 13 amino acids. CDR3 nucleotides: TGTGCCAGCAGCTTCGTCGTGGGCGATGAGCAGTTCTTC. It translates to CASSFVVGDEQFF.

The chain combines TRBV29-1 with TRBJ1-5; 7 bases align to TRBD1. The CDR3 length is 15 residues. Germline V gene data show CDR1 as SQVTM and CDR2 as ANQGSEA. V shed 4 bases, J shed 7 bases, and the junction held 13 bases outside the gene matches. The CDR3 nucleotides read TGCAGCGTTGGGGCCGAACAGGGGCCCGGGCAGCCCCAGCATTTT. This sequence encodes CSVGAEQGPGQPQHF. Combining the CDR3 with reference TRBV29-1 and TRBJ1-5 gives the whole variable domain SAVISQKPSRDICQRGTSLTIQCQVDSQVTMMFWYRQQPGQSLTLIATANQGSEATYESGFVIDKFPISRPNLTFSTLTVSNMSPEDSSIYLCSVGAEQGPGQPQHFGDGTRLSIL.

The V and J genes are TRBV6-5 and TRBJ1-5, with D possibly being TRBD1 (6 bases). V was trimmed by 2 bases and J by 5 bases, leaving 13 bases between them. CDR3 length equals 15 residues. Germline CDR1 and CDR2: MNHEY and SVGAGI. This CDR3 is CASSYKGGEYQPQHF. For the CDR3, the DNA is TGTGCCAGCAGTTACAAGGGGGGGGAGTATCAGCCCCAGCATTTT.

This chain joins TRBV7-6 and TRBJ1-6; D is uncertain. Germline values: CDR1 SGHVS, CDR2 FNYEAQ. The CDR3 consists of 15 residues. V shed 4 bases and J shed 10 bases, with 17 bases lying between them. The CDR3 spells CASSSRLNFGSPLHF. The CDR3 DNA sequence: TGTGCCAGCAGCTCCCGACTAAACTTCGGGTCACCCCTCCACTTT.

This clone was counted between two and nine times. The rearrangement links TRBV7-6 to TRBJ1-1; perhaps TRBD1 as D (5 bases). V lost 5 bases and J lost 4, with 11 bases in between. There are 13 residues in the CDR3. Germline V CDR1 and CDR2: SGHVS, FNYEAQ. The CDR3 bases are TGTGCCAGCAGCCGAGACAGAGTCACTGAAGCTTTCTTT. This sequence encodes CASSRDRVTEAFF.